These 8 T cell receptor beta chains share one sample of origin, sequenced in a study of human T cells and chemical hapten exposure. Noted time point: patch test 1, 2 weeks after DPC sensitization. Treatment in this sample: therapeutic diphenylcyclopropenone sensitization with weekly scalp DPC. TCRdb reprocessed the RACE reads via MiXCR and lists one record per CDR3 protein. The sample comprises roughly 190,000 distinct CDR3 sequences, more than 20% of which are singletons, and about 6.7% rests with the top ten. Sequenced material: whole blood, taken in connection with sensitization to the hapten diphenylcyclopropenone (DPC). The origin of the receptors is a woman aged 50 to 60 with alopecia areata. Some clones in this sample may be carry-over from other donors' samples.

This chain joins TRBV28 and TRBJ1-2, with a weak D call TRBD1 (5 bases). Trimming shortened V by 9 bases and J by 3 bases, and 14 bases separated the two germline ends. Germline lookup yields CDR1 MDHEN and CDR2 SYDVKM. The CDR3 length is 13 residues. Here the CDR3 reads CASQGRGYYGYTF. The CDR3, as DNA: TGTGCCAGTCAGGGAAGGGGCTACTATGGCTACACCTTC.

Of note for this clonotype: A junction end diverges from the germline sequence, so it may reflect a read error. The gene calls are TRBV24-1 and TRBJ2-1; 7 nucleotides align to TRBD1. Germline V CDR1 and CDR2: KGHDR, SFDVKD. CDR3 length: 14 amino acids. CDR3 coding DNA: TGTGCCACAAGTGAAGGGGACAGTCGCAATGAGCAGTTCTTC. This codes for CATSEGDSRNEQFF.

With respect to this clonotype: The junction does not match germline at one end; this may be a read error. The chain carries TRBV2 and TRBJ1-6; D unclear. The germline gives CDR1 SNHLY, CDR2 FYNNEI. CDR3 length: 14 residues. CDR3 nucleotide sequence: TGTGCCAGCAGCGAAGGGAATTCTAATTCACCCCTCAACTTT. Its protein product is CASSEGNSNSPLNF.

The chain uses TRBV20-1 and TRBJ2-7, with TRBD1 matching over 9 bases. The CDR3 runs to 10 residues. In germline, CDR1 is DFQATT, CDR2 SNEGSKA (reference sequence). V shed 5 bases, J shed 11 bases, and the junction held 4 bases outside the gene matches. The CDR3 loop reads CSADRGWEYF. DNA of the CDR3: TGCAGTGCTGACAGGGGGTGGGAGTACTTC.

A few counts support this clonotype. The chain carries TRBV5-1 and TRBJ1-1; unclear D gene. The ends were cut back, 5 bases at V and 4 bases at J, with 15 bases in the middle. The germline CDR1 and CDR2 sequences are SGHRS and YFSETQ. This CDR3 comprises 14 residues. The CDR3 loop is CASRLRVWTTEAFF. CDR3 DNA: TGCGCCAGCAGGTTGAGGGTTTGGACCACTGAAGCTTTCTTT.

Sample share makes this clonotype large. The chain links TRBV15 to TRBJ1-6; D is perhaps TRBD1 (5 bases). The length of the CDR3 is 14 residues. Germline CDR1 reads LNHNV; CDR2 reads YYDKDF (reference sequence). Trimming took 0 bases from V and 10 from J, leaving 10 bases between them. The CDR3: CATSRDAGRSPLHF. The CDR3 DNA reads TGTGCCACCAGCAGAGACGCAGGGAGATCACCCCTCCACTTT. Variable domain in full (rest from reference TRBV15 and TRBJ1-6): DAMVIQNPRYQVTQFGKPVTLSCSQTLNHNVMYWYQQKSSQAPKLLFHYYDKDFNNEADTPDNFQSRRPNTSFCFLDIRSPGLGDTAMYLCATSRDAGRSPLHFGNGTRLTVT.

The chain combines TRBV6-6 with TRBJ1-3; unclear D gene. The CDR3 is 15 residues long. Germline assignment: CDR1 MNHNY and CDR2 SVGAGI (reference sequence). V was trimmed by 4 bases and J by 0 bases, leaving 10 bases between them. This CDR3 is CASSFRIPSGNTIYF. DNA of the CDR3: TGTGCCAGCAGTTTCAGAATTCCCTCTGGAAACACCATATATTTT.

The V gene is TRBV30, the J gene TRBJ1-2; the match to TRBD1 covers 8 bases. CDR1 GTSNPN and CDR2 SVGIG come from the germline V gene (reference sequence). CDR3 length equals 13 residues. V trimming: 5 bases; J trimming: 8 bases; junction bases outside the gene matches: 10. CDR3 amino acids: CAWEDRGAWGYTF. The CDR3 DNA is TGTGCCTGGGAAGACAGGGGCGCTTGGGGCTACACCTTC.